This T cell receptor beta chain was sequenced in a study of T-cell reconstitution after alpha-beta-depleted transplantation in children. General study points: After one year, T-cell counts and TCRbeta diversity mostly came from new T cells. Approximately two months post-transplant, alpha-beta T cells reportedly originated from several hundred expanded graft clones. Certain patients had high TCRbeta diversity at day 60, and it came from recipient T cells and thymic progenitors that survived.

This clonotype appeared a few times. The antigen is undetermined. The TCRbeta library incorporated unique molecular identifiers. TCRdb called the PCR reads again in MiXCR, with one record for every CDR3 protein. The sample has 77,000 or so distinct CDR3 sequences; 18% are singletons. The CDR3 spans 16 residues. Germline V gene data show CDR1 as SGHVS and CDR2 as FNYEAQ. Trimming at V came to 4 bases and at J to 4 bases, leaving 10 bases not matched to a gene. The source was PBMCs, mostly from graft donor cells, collected 360 days after TCRalphabeta/CD19-depleted stem cell transplant. The chain links TRBV7-6 to TRBJ2-1, with 7 positions matching TRBD2. The TCR comes from a male patient aged 2 to 9 who had a stem cell transplant for acute lymphoblastic leukemia, so the T cells may come from the graft donor. The CDR3 loop is CASSSHGGSLYNEQFF. The DNA of the CDR3 is TGTGCCAGCAGCTCCCATGGCGGGAGCCTTTACAATGAGCAGTTCTTC. The whole variable domain, filled in from reference TRBV7-6 and TRBJ2-1, reads GAGVSQSPRYKVTKRGQDVALRCDPISGHVSLYWYRQALGQGPEFLTYFNYEAQQDKSGLPNDRFSAERPEGSISTLTIQRTEQRDSAMYRCASSSHGGSLYNEQFFGPGTRLTVL.